The rows below give T cell receptor beta chains drawn from one sample of a study of blood T cells in healthy people across ages. TCRdb independently ran MiXCR on the 5' RACE reads; one entry per CDR3 protein. Of around 800,000 distinct CDR3 sequences in the sample, under 30% were seen once. These data were likewise used in another study, on T cells of mothers and their children.

The source material was blood. Every receptor here comes from a boy between 10 and 17 years old in good health. Each CDR3 is given with its conserved first and last residue. A D gene is named only where the DNA matches it firmly. Size values are once, few and many counts, or a class for expanded clones, and some rows have none.

V gene: TRBV7-2
J gene: TRBJ2-3
D gene: NA
clone size: few
CDR3 DNA: TGTGCCAGCAGCCTTGGGACACTAACCGACACAGATACGCAGTATTTT
CDR3 protein: CASSLGTLTDTDTQYF

V gene: TRBV20-1
J gene: TRBJ2-7
D gene: TRBD2
clone size: NA
CDR3 DNA: TGCAGTGCTAAGGGACTAGCGGCCCTAAGCTCCTACGAGCAGTACTTC
CDR3 protein: CSAKGLAALSSYEQYF

V gene: TRBV12-3/TRBV12-4
J gene: TRBJ2-1
D gene: TRBD2
clone size: NA
CDR3 DNA: TGTGCCAGCAGGGGGGGACTAGCGGGTACTCTAGGTGAGCAGTTCTTC
CDR3 protein: CASRGGLAGTLGEQFF

V gene: TRBV20-1
J gene: TRBJ1-3
D gene: NA
clone size: few
CDR3 DNA: TGCAGTGCTAAGGGACCCGGGAACGGAAACACCATATATTTT
CDR3 protein: CSAKGPGNGNTIYF

V gene: TRBV7-9
J gene: TRBJ2-3
D gene: NA
clone size: NA
CDR3 DNA: TGTGCCAGCAGCTTAGGGCCTGACACAGATACGCAGTATTTT
CDR3 protein: CASSLGPDTDTQYF

V gene: TRBV9
J gene: TRBJ2-3
D gene: TRBD2
clone size: few
CDR3 DNA: TGTGCCTGCAGCGTCTCACTAGCGCCCACAGATACGCAGTATTTT
CDR3 protein: CACSVSLAPTDTQYF

V gene: TRBV5-1
J gene: TRBJ2-1
D gene: NA
clone size: NA
CDR3 DNA: TGCGCCAGCAGCTTGGCCAGGGATCTAAAGGTCAATGAGCAGTTCTTC
CDR3 protein: CASSLARDLKVNEQFF

V gene: TRBV9
J gene: TRBJ2-7
D gene: NA
clone size: many
CDR3 DNA: TGTGCCAGCAGCGCAGGAGATCGTTCGGGGGCCCTTATGGCGGACGAGCAGTACTTC
CDR3 protein: CASSAGDRSGALMADEQYF

V gene: TRBV3-1
J gene: TRBJ1-6
D gene: TRBD1
clone size: NA
CDR3 DNA: TGTGCCAGCAGCCAACGGACAGGGGGCATTTCACCCCTCCACTTT
CDR3 protein: CASSQRTGGISPLHF

V gene: TRBV12-3/TRBV12-4
J gene: TRBJ2-3
D gene: TRBD2
clone size: NA
CDR3 DNA: TGTGCCAGCAGTTCTAGCGGGGGGGGAGATACGCAGTATTTT
CDR3 protein: CASSSSGGGDTQYF

V gene: TRBV6-4
J gene: TRBJ2-2
D gene: NA
clone size: NA
CDR3 DNA: TGTGCCAGCAGTGACTCGACCGGGCCCGGGGAGCTGTTTTTT
CDR3 protein: CASSDSTGPGELFF

V gene: TRBV15
J gene: TRBJ2-3
D gene: TRBD1
clone size: NA
CDR3 DNA: TGTGCCACCAGCAGCGACGACAGGGGTGGCACAGATACGCAGTATTTT
CDR3 protein: CATSSDDRGGTDTQYF

V gene: TRBV5-1
J gene: TRBJ2-7
D gene: NA
clone size: few
CDR3 DNA: TGCGCCAGCAGCAACGGCGGAGCAGAACCCACATATCTATTC
CDR3 protein: CASSNGGAEPTYLF

V gene: TRBV11-2
J gene: TRBJ2-1
D gene: NA
clone size: few
CDR3 DNA: TGCGCCAGCAGCTTAGGCGAAGCCCGCAATGAGCAGTTCTTC
CDR3 protein: CASSLGEARNEQFF

V gene: TRBV3-1
J gene: TRBJ1-2
D gene: NA
clone size: NA
CDR3 DNA: TGTGCCAGCAGCCAACGGAGAGTCCAAGACTATGGCTACACCTTC
CDR3 protein: CASSQRRVQDYGYTF

V gene: TRBV7-9
J gene: TRBJ1-2
D gene: NA
clone size: few
CDR3 DNA: TGTGCCAGCGGGACCGGGGCCTATGGCTACACCTTC
CDR3 protein: CASGTGAYGYTF

V gene: TRBV7-3
J gene: TRBJ2-7
D gene: NA
clone size: NA
CDR3 DNA: TGTGCGGACCAGCTTACCCCTGGACTTACTGCTACCTACGAGCAGTACTTC
CDR3 protein: CADQLTPGLTATYEQYF